A selection of T cell receptor beta chains follows, all from one sample in a study of blood T cell repertoires in COVID-19. Data came from immunoSEQ multiplex PCR; TCRdb stores just in-frame clones and leaves some out. The sample consists of more than 75,000 clones, approximately 81% of them appearing once. The material sequenced was peripheral blood. The receptors were gathered from a woman aged 70-85 years with acute or convalescent COVID-19. Each CDR3 is given with its conserved first and last residue.

V gene	J gene	CDR3 protein
TRBV12-3/TRBV12-4	TRBJ2-2	CAWDFGGGGELFF
TRBV11-3	TRBJ1-1	CASSFAGGTEAFF
TRBV18	TRBJ1-5	CASSSGGLGNQPQHF
TRBV11-3	TRBJ2-1	CASSPKAGVGYNEQFF
TRBV7-2	TRBJ1-2	CASSLGWAVNYGYTF
TRBV5-1	TRBJ2-1	CASNGRQGWDEQFF
TRBV3-1/TRBV3-2	TRBJ1-2	CASSQDYRQGQGYTF
TRBV7-8	TRBJ1-2	CASSLGRDGGYTF
TRBV10-3	TRBJ2-5	CAISSLAGEQETQYF
TRBV3-1/TRBV3-2	TRBJ2-3	CASSQPGDLDTQYF
TRBV19	TRBJ1-2	CATGERARYGYTF
TRBV7-7	TRBJ2-6	CASSSHYRGISGANVLTF
TRBV5-4	TRBJ2-5	CASSSQVFIPETQYF
TRBV27	TRBJ2-1	CASSWASSSYNEQFF
TRBV19	TRBJ2-4	CASSPWEAKNIQYF
TRBV9	TRBJ1-1	CASSPVGGTEAFF
TRBV30	TRBJ1-5	CAWSGSRPNQPQHF
TRBV3-1/TRBV3-2	TRBJ1-5	CASSQDWRTGQPQHF
TRBV12-3/TRBV12-4	TRBJ2-5	CASRGGGVETQYF
TRBV15	TRBJ1-2	CATSIASVSYGYTF
TRBV7-9	TRBJ2-2	CASSYMGAGTRVGELFF
TRBV19	TRBJ1-1	CASSINTGRTEAFF
TRBV6-4	TRBJ2-1	CASRSGLASYNEQFF
TRBV7-2	TRBJ1-2	CASSLGQGANYGYTF
TRBV19	TRBJ1-1	CASSPLDRDTEAFF
TRBV3-1/TRBV3-2	TRBJ2-5	CASRGLSQETQYF
TRBV4-1	TRBJ2-1	CASMRGVGYNEQFF
TRBV2	TRBJ2-3	CASSTRTGFGTDTQYF
TRBV23-1	TRBJ2-1	CASSLNTYGVGTSGRLIDEQFF
TRBV7-2	TRBJ1-1	CASSWPRPGGTEAFF
TRBV24-1	TRBJ1-5	CATSGGTGVQPQHF
TRBV6-5	TRBJ1-5	CASTTGGMDQPQHF